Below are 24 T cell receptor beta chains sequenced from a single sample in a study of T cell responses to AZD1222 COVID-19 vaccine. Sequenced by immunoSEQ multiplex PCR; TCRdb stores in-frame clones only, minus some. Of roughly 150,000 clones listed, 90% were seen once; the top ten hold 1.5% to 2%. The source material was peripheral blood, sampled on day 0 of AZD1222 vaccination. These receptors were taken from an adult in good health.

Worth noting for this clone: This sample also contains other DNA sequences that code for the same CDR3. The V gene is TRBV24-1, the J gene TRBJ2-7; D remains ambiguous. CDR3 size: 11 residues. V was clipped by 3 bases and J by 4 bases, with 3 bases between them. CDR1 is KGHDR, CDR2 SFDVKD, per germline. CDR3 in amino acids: CATSDRYEQYF. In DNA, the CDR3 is TGTGCCACCAGTGATCGGTACGAGCAGTACTTC.

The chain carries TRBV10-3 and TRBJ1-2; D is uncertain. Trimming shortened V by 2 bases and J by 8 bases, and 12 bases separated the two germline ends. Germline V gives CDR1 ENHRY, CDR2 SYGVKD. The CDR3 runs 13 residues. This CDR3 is CAISEGGVRGYTF. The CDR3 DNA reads TGTGCCATCAGTGAGGGTGGAGTTAGGGGCTACACCTTC.

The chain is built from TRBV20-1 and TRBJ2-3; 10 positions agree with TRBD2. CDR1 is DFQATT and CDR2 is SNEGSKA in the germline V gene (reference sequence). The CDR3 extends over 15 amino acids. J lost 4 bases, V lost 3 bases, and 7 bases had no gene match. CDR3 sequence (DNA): TGCAGTGCTAGTACTAGCGGGATAGTGGCAGATACGCAGTATTTT. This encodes CSASTSGIVADTQYF.

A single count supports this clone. CDR3 DNA: TGTGCCAGCAGCAACCGTCCCGGGACAGGGGTCGGGGCCAACGTCCTGACTTTC. Its translation is CASSNRPGTGVGANVLTF. V is TRBV4-2 and J is TRBJ2-6, with TRBD1 identical over 10 bases. V shed 5 bases and J 4 bases; nucleotides not matched to a gene: 11. The CDR3 length is 18 residues. The germline V gene has CDR1 LGHNA and CDR2 YNFKEQ.

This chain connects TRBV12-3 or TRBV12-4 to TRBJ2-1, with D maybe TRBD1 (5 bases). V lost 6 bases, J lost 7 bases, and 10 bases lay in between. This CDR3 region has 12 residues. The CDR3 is CASSSRVNEQFF. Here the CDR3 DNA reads TGTGCCAGCAGCAGCAGGGTGAATGAGCAGTTCTTC.

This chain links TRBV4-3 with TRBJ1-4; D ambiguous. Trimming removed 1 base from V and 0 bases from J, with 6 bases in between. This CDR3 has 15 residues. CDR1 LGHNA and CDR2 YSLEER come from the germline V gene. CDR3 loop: CASSQVDATNEKLFF. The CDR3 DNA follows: TGCGCCAGCAGCCAAGTGGATGCAACTAATGAAAAACTGTTTTTT.

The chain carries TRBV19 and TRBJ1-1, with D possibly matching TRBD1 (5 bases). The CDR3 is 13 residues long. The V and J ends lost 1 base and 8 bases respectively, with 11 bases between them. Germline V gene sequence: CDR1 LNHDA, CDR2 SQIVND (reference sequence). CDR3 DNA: TGTGCCAGTAGTATAGGTCTCGGGGGAGAAGCTTTCTTT. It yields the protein CASSIGLGGEAFF.

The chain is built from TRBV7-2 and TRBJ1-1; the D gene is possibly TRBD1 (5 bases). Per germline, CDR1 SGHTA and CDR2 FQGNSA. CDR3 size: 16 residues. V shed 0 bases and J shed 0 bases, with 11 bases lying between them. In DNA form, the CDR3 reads TGTGCCAGCAGCTTAGCTTTGACAGCGTTGAACACTGAAGCTTTCTTT. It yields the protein CASSLALTALNTEAFF.

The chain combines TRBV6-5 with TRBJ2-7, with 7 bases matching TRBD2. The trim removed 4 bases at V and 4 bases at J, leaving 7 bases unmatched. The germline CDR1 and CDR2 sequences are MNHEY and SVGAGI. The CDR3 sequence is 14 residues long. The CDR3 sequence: CASSLGGSRYEQYF. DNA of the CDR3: TGTGCCAGCAGTTTGGGCGGGAGTCGGTACGAGCAGTACTTC.

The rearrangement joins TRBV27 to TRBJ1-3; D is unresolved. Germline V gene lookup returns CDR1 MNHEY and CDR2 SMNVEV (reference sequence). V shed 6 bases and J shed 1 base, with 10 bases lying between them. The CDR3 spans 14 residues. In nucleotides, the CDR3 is TGTGCCAGCAGACCGCAGAGTTCTGGAAACACCATATATTTT. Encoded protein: CASRPQSSGNTIYF.

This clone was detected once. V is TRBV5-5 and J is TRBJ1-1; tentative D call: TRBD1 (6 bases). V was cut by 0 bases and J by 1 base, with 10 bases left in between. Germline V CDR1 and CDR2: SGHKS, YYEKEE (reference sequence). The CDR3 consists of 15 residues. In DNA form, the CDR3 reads TGTGCCAGCAGCTTGGGGGGGCTGGGGAACACTGAAGCTTTCTTT. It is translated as CASSLGGLGNTEAFF. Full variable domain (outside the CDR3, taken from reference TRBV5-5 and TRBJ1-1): DAGVTQSPTHLIKTRGQQVTLRCSPISGHKSVSWYQQVLGQGPQFIFQYYEKEERGRGNFPDRFSARQFPNYSSELNVNALLLGDSALYLCASSLGGLGNTEAFFGQGTRLTVV.

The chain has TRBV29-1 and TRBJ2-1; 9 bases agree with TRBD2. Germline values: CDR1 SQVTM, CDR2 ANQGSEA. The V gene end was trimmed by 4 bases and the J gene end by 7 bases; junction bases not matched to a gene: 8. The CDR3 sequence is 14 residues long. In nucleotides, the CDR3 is TGCAGCGTTGGAAGGGGCGGGAGGGGTAATGAGCAGTTCTTC. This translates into CSVGRGGRGNEQFF.

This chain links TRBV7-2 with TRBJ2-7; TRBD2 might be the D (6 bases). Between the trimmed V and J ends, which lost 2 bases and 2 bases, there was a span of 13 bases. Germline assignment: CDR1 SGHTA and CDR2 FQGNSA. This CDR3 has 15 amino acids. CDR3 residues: CASSLSAGPAYEQYF. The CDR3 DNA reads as TGTGCCAGCAGCTTATCCGCGGGGCCCGCCTACGAGCAGTACTTC.

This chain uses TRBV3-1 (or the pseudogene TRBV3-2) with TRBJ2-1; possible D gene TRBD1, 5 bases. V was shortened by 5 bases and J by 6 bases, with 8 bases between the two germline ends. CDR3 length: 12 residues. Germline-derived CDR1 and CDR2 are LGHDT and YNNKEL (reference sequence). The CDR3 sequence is CASSFTGNEQFF. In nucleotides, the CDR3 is TGTGCCAGCAGCTTTACAGGCAATGAGCAGTTCTTC.

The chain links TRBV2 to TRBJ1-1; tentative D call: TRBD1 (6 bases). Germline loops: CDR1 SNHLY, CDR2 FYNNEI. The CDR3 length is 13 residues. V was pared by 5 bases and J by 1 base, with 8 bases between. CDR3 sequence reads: CASSSQGNTEAFF. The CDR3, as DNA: TGTGCCAGCAGTTCACAGGGGAACACTGAAGCTTTCTTT.

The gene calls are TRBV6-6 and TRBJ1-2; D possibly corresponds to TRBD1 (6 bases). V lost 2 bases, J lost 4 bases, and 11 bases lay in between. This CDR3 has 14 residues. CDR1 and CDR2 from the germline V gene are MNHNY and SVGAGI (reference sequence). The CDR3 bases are TGTGCCAGCAGTTACGGGCAGGGGTTCTATGGCTACACCTTC. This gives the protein CASSYGQGFYGYTF.

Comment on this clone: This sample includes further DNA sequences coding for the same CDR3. The CDR3 DNA reads as TGTGCCAGCAGTCTCGGGACTAGCGGGAGTTACGAGCAGTACTTC. Its translation is CASSLGTSGSYEQYF. V is TRBV28 and J is TRBJ2-7; 14 bases match TRBD2. This CDR3 has 15 amino acids. Germline CDR1 reads MDHEN; CDR2 reads SYDVKM. V was clipped by 5 bases and J by 4 bases; unmatched bases: 4.

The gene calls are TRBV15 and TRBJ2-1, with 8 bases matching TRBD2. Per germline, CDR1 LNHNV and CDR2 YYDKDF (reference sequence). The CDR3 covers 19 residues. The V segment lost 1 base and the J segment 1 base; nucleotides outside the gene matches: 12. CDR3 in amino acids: CATSRGGFLRLASYNEQFF. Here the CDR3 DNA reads TGTGCCACCAGCAGAGGGGGGTTTCTTCGACTAGCGTCCTACAATGAGCAGTTCTTC.

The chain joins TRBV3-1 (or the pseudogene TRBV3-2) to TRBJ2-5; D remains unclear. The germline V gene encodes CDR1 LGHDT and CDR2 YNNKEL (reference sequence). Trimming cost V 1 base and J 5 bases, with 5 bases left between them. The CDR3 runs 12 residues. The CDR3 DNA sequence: TGTGCCAGCAGCCAAGTTACGGAGACCCAGTACTTC. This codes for CASSQVTETQYF.

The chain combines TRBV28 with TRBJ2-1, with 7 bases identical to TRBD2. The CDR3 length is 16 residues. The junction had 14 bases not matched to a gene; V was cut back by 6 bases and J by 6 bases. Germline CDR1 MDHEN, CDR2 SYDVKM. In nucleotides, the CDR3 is TGTGCCAGCAGGCCACATGAAGCGGGATCTATCAATGAGCAGTTCTTC. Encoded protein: CASRPHEAGSINEQFF.

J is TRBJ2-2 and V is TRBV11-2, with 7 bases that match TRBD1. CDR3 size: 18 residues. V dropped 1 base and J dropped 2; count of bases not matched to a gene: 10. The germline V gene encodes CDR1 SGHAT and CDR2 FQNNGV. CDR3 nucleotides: TGTGCCAGCAGCTTAGCTTCTGGGGACAGAGGTAACACCGGGGAGCTGTTTTTT. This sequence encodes CASSLASGDRGNTGELFF.

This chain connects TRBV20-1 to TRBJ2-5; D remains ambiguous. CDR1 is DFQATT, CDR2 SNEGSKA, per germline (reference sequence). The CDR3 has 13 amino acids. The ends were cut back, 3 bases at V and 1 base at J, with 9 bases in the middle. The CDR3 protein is CSASPGLQETQYF. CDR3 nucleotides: TGCAGTGCTAGTCCTGGGCTCCAAGAGACCCAGTACTTC.

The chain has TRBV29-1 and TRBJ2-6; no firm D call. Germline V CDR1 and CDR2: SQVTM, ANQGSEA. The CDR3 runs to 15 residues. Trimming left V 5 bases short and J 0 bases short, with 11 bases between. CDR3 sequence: CSVLVLFSGANVLTF. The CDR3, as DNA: TGCAGCGTTCTCGTTCTCTTCTCTGGGGCCAACGTCCTGACTTTC. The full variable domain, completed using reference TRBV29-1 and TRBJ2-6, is SAVISQKPSRDICQRGTSLTIQCQVDSQVTMMFWYRQQPGQSLTLIATANQGSEATYESGFVIDKFPISRPNLTFSTLTVSNMSPEDSSIYLCSVLVLFSGANVLTFGAGSRLTVL.

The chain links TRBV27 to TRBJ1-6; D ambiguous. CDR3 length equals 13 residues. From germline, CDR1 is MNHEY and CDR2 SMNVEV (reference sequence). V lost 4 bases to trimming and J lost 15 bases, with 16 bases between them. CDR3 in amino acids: CASSSLVHSLLHF. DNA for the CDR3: TGTGCCAGCAGTTCGCTCGTTCATTCTCTCCTCCACTTT.